The rows below give T cell receptor beta chains drawn from one sample of a study of CD8 T cells in ankylosing spondylitis. One entry per CDR3 protein, called by TCRdb with MiXCR from the 5' RACE reads. The sample lists 250,000 to 350,000 distinct CDR3 sequences; roughly 8% were seen once. Specimen: blood, either unsorted or a sorted T cell fraction (not recorded which). These receptors came from a male donor with ankylosing spondylitis. The CDR3 runs from the conserved cysteine through the conserved F or W.

v_call: TRBV11-2; j_call: TRBJ2-5; cdr3_aa: CASSPRASGRSETQYF
v_call: TRBV5-1; j_call: TRBJ2-7; cdr3_aa: CASSPSGQVSYEQYF
v_call: TRBV5-1; j_call: TRBJ2-2; cdr3_aa: CASHIGSSGRANTGELFF
v_call: TRBV20-1; j_call: TRBJ2-7; cdr3_aa: CSARVLSGRDYF
v_call: TRBV28; j_call: TRBJ2-1; cdr3_aa: CASRHPWLGQFF
v_call: TRBV28; j_call: TRBJ2-7; cdr3_aa: CASTNLGPASYEQYF
v_call: TRBV7-3; j_call: TRBJ2-1; cdr3_aa: CASSSTGQGKGNEQFF
v_call: TRBV12-3/TRBV12-4; j_call: TRBJ1-2; cdr3_aa: CASSRVAYGYTF
v_call: TRBV12-3/TRBV12-4; j_call: TRBJ2-3; cdr3_aa: CATGTDTQYF
v_call: TRBV9; j_call: TRBJ2-5; cdr3_aa: CASAKGSETQYF
v_call: TRBV7-6; j_call: TRBJ2-7; cdr3_aa: CASSTRQGVSYEQYF
v_call: TRBV14; j_call: TRBJ2-1; cdr3_aa: CASSRLSRGSYNEQFF
v_call: TRBV20-1; j_call: TRBJ2-4; cdr3_aa: CSALNRLTRNIQYF
v_call: TRBV20-1; j_call: TRBJ1-5; cdr3_aa: CSARGDPEQPQHF
v_call: TRBV4-2; j_call: TRBJ2-7; cdr3_aa: CASSQDPLRVGRGYEQYF